This T cell receptor (beta chain) originates from a study of T cell responses to AZD1222 COVID-19 vaccine. Some second doses came at about 4 weeks and others at about 12 weeks; these were pooled. The CDR3 sequence is 16 residues long. Looked up from germline, CDR1 is SGDLS and CDR2 is YYNGEE. V was clipped by 0 bases and J by 10 bases; unmatched bases: 12. Only in-frame clones appear in the TCRdb table, and some are missing; sequencing was by immunoSEQ multiplex PCR. The data show tens of thousands of clones, with 88% seen just once and roughly an eighth held by the top ten. The source is an adult who received the AZD1222 COVID-19 vaccine. The rearrangement links TRBV9 to TRBJ2-1; 8 nucleotides agree with TRBD2. The sequences come from peripheral blood, collected 28 days after the second AZD1222 dose. The CDR3 sequence is CASSVAGVAGLREQFF. CDR3 coding DNA: TGTGCCAGCAGCGTAGCTGGAGTAGCGGGATTGCGGGAGCAGTTCTTC.